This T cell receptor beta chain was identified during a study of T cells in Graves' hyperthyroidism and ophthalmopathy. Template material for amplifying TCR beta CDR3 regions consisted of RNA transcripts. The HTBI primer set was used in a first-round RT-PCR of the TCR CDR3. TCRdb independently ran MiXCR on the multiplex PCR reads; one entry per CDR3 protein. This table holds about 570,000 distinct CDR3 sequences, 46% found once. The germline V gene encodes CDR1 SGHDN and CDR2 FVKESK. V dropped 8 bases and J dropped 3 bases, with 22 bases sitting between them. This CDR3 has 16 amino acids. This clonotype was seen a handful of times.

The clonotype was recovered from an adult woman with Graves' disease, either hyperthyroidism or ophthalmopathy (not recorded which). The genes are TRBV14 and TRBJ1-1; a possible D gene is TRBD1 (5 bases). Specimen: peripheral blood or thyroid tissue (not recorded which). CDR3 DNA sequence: TGTGCCAGCTCACCGGTTATACAGGCGATCGACACTGAAGCTTTCTTT. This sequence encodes CASSPVIQAIDTEAFF.